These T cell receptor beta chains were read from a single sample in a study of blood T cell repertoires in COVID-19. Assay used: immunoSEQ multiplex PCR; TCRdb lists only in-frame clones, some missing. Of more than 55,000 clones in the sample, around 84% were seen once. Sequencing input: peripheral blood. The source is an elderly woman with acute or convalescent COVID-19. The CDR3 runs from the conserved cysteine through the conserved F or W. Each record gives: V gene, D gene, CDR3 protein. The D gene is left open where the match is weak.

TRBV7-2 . CASSLGSMNAGELFF
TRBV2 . CASSERVPWRSPLHF
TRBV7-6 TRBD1 CASSFSGGPANTGELFF
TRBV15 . CATSRDFGGKTEAFF
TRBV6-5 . CASTGSYTFNYGYTF
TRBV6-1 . CASSQNGGGYTF
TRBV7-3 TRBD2 CASRPGTSGNRYNEQFF
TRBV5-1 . CASSLESVWGSAGITEAFF
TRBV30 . CAWSLRSRANEKLFF
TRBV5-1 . CASSLGRGTGGYTF
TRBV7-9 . CASSSGPGVDGELFF
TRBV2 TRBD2 CASRGLEYNEQFF
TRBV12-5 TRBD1 CASGRQGTGETQYF
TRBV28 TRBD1 CASSLITGGDGYTF
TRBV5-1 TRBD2 CASSEGLSNTGELFF